These 23 T cell receptor beta chains originate from one sample sequenced in a study of identical twins. Each CDR3 protein is one row after TCRdb ran MiXCR on the 5' RACE reads. The sample gives roughly 690,000 distinct CDR3 sequences, roughly 6.2% of which show up once; around 1.7% is in the top ten. The material sequenced was naive T cells sorted from blood. Source of these receptors: a man aged 18 to 29 in good health.

This clonotype was seen many times. This chain joins TRBV7-9 and TRBJ2-7, with 8 bases aligning to TRBD1. This CDR3 comprises 13 residues. Germline trimming cut 5 bases from V and 4 bases from J; bases unmatched to any gene: 4. CDR1 is SEHNR, CDR2 FQNEAQ, per germline (reference sequence). The DNA of the CDR3 is TGTGCCAGCAGCAGGAGACAGGGGTACGAGCAGTACTTC. It yields the protein CASSRRQGYEQYF.

This clonotype has more than one count but fewer than ten. V is TRBV7-9 and J is TRBJ2-1, with 9 nucleotides matching TRBD2. The germline V gene has CDR1 SEHNR and CDR2 FQNEAQ (reference sequence). There are 13 residues in the CDR3. V dropped 8 bases and J dropped 4; count of bases not matched to a gene: 3. The CDR3 DNA is TGTGCCAGCGTAGCGGGAGAATACAATGAGCAGTTCTTC. It specifies CASVAGEYNEQFF.

Worth noting for this clonotype: A much bigger clone sits one base away, suggesting this may be a read error. The V and J genes are TRBV28 and TRBJ2-7; no clear D. CDR3 length: 13 amino acids. Per the germline V gene, CDR1 is MDHEN and CDR2 is SYDVKM. For the CDR3, the DNA is TGTGCCAGCGTGGGCGCGAGCTCCTACAAGCAGTACTTC. Encoded protein: CASVGASSYKQYF.

This clonotype was seen repeatedly, ten times or more. As DNA, the CDR3 is TGTGCCAGCAGTTTAGTAAGCCGGGAGCTGTTTTTT. Its protein is CASSLVSRELFF. The chain recombines TRBV12-3 or TRBV12-4 with TRBJ2-2; D is undetermined. This CDR3 has 12 amino acids. Between the trimmed V and J ends, which lost 1 base and 9 bases, there was a span of 6 bases.

This clonotype has at least ten counts. This chain links TRBV20-1 with TRBJ2-1; no definite D call. CDR3 length: 12 amino acids. V lost 4 bases and J 3 bases, leaving 7 bases between the germline ends. The germline CDR1 and CDR2 sequences are DFQATT and SNEGSKA (reference sequence). CDR3 sequence: CSANIYYNEQFF. In DNA form, the CDR3 reads TGCAGTGCTAACATATACTACAATGAGCAGTTCTTC.

This clonotype was seen at least ten times. This chain uses TRBV24-1 with TRBJ2-1, with 11 bases matching TRBD2. This CDR3 is 15 amino acids long. The V and J ends lost 3 bases and 8 bases, in that order; junction bases with no gene match: 5. Germline CDR1 KGHDR, CDR2 SFDVKD. The CDR3 nucleotides are TGTGCCACCAGTGATACCCCGACTAGCGGGGATGAGCAGTTCTTC. Translation gives CATSDTPTSGDEQFF.

The chain is built from TRBV19 and TRBJ2-1; 9 bases are shared with TRBD1. Germline V lookup: CDR1 LNHDA, CDR2 SQIVND (reference sequence). The CDR3 has 15 amino acids. J was trimmed by 5 bases and V by 5 bases; bases with no gene match: 7. Here the CDR3 reads CASSFGTGMHNEQFF. CDR3 coding DNA: TGTGCCAGTAGTTTTGGGACAGGGATGCACAATGAGCAGTTCTTC. The whole variable domain, remainder taken from reference TRBV19 and TRBJ2-1, is DGGITQSPKYLFRKEGQNVTLSCEQNLNHDAMYWYRQDPGQGLRLIYYSQIVNDFQKGDIAEGYSVSREKKESFPLTVTSAQKNPTAFYLCASSFGTGMHNEQFFGPGTRLTVL.

This clonotype was found a few times. The chain recombines TRBV4-2 with TRBJ2-1; D unresolved. V shed 0 bases and J shed 10 bases, with 7 bases lying between them. CDR3 length: 12 amino acids. Germline CDR1 LGHNA, CDR2 YNFKEQ. CDR3 loop: CASSQDQWEQFF. CDR3 DNA sequence: TGTGCCAGCAGCCAAGATCAGTGGGAGCAGTTCTTC.

This clonotype has at least ten counts. V usage is TRBV5-6 and J usage is TRBJ2-5; the D is unclear. The V gene's germline CDR1 is SGHDT and CDR2 YYEEEE. The CDR3 extends over 15 amino acids. Trimming stripped 0 bases from V and 2 bases from J, with 11 bases between. The CDR3 here is CASSLVGMGQETQYF. CDR3 sequence (DNA): TGTGCCAGCAGCTTGGTTGGCATGGGACAAGAGACCCAGTACTTC.

About this clonotype itself: This may come from a read error, since a much larger clone is one base off. Given the absence of the conserved phenylalanine or tryptophan at the CDR3 end, a read error is likely. The J gene is TRBJ2-3, the V gene TRBV27; 12 bases map to TRBD2. V lost 5 bases to trimming and J lost 2 bases; unmatched junction nucleotides: 8. CDR1 MNHEY and CDR2 SMNVEV come from the germline V gene (reference sequence). The CDR3 contains 17 residues. The CDR3 here is CASSLRTSGASTDTQYC. The CDR3, as DNA: TGTGCCAGCAGTCTACGGACTAGCGGGGCTTCCACAGATACGCAGTATTGT.

This clonotype came up a few times. The gene calls are TRBV7-9 and TRBJ2-5; maybe TRBD1 (6 bases). The CDR3 is made up of 14 amino acids. Germline V gene sequence: CDR1 SEHNR, CDR2 FQNEAQ (reference sequence). V lost 5 bases, J lost 5 bases, and 15 bases lay in between. The chain's CDR3 is CASSPGYREETQYF. The CDR3 bases are TGTGCCAGCAGCCCCGGATACAGGGAGGAGACCCAGTACTTC.

This clonotype was seen ten or more times. The rearrangement joins TRBV20-1 to TRBJ2-1, with 8 bases that match TRBD2. CDR3 length equals 15 residues. V gave up 6 bases and J gave up 6 bases; unmatched junction bases: 13. Germline-derived CDR1 and CDR2 are DFQATT and SNEGSKA (reference sequence). The CDR3 nucleotides read TGCAGTGCAAGAAGGGTAGCGGGGCAGCCCAATGAGCAGTTCTTC. It is translated as CSARRVAGQPNEQFF.

The table lists this clonotype with many counts. V and J are TRBV5-1 and TRBJ2-1; 11 nucleotides align to TRBD2. The V gene's germline CDR1 is SGHRS and CDR2 YFSETQ. CDR3 length equals 16 residues. V was clipped by 0 bases and J by 7 bases; unmatched bases: 6. DNA for the CDR3: TGCGCCAGCAGCTTGGACCTAGCGGGAGGTGGGAATGAGCAGTTCTTC. This sequence encodes CASSLDLAGGGNEQFF.

This clonotype was observed a few times. V is TRBV7-2 and J is TRBJ1-4; D ambiguous. Trimming stripped 3 bases from V and 3 bases from J, with 17 bases between. Germline V gene sequence: CDR1 SGHTA, CDR2 FQGNSA. This CDR3 region has 17 residues. CDR3 region: CASSFGVGSGANEKLFF. DNA for the CDR3: TGTGCCAGCAGCTTTGGTGTGGGGAGTGGCGCTAATGAAAAACTGTTTTTT.

This clonotype was detected only a few times. The chain uses TRBV20-1 and TRBJ1-6; 7 bases line up with TRBD1. Looked up from germline, CDR1 is DFQATT and CDR2 is SNEGSKA (reference sequence). Losses at the gene ends were 6 bases for V and 7 bases for J; bases not matched to a gene: 15. The CDR3 is made up of 16 amino acids. For the CDR3, the DNA is TGCAGTGCACCACACCGACAGGGTTCTCTAAATTCACCCCTCCACTTT. Translated, it gives CSAPHRQGSLNSPLHF.

Many counts were recorded for this clonotype. V usage is TRBV5-5 and J usage is TRBJ2-5; 7 positions agree with TRBD2. Germline CDR1 SGHKS, CDR2 YYEKEE (reference sequence). V dropped 4 bases and J dropped 5; count of bases not matched to a gene: 11. This CDR3 region has 15 residues. DNA of the CDR3: TGTGCCAGCAGCCCACAAGCGGGATCGGTTGAGACCCAGTACTTC. Its translation is CASSPQAGSVETQYF.

This clonotype was counted many times. The chain joins TRBV4-3 to TRBJ2-1; 12 positions agree with TRBD1. This CDR3 is built from 15 residues. After removal of 5 bases from V and 9 bases from J, the junction contained 8 bases not matched to a gene. Germline V CDR1 and CDR2: LGHNA, YSLEER. The CDR3 nucleotides are TGCGCCAGCAGCAACCCGGGACAGGGGGCCGGTGAGCAGTTCTTC. Its translation is CASSNPGQGAGEQFF.

This clonotype has ten or more counts. The rearrangement uses TRBV7-9 and TRBJ2-2; no clear D gene. V gave up 1 base and J gave up 1 base, with 7 bases separating them. The germline CDR1 and CDR2 sequences are SEHNR and FQNEAQ (reference sequence). The CDR3 loop spans 15 amino acids. DNA of the CDR3: TGTGCCAGCAGCTTAGGTAGCAGGAACACCGGGGAGCTGTTTTTT. This translates into CASSLGSRNTGELFF.

This clonotype was seen ten or more times. The chain employs TRBV11-2 and TRBJ2-1; no definite D call. V lost 0 bases and J lost 14, with 14 bases in between. The CDR3 consists of 13 residues. The germline gives CDR1 SGHAT, CDR2 FQNNGV. The CDR3 DNA reads as TGTGCCAGCAGCTTAGATCTTACGACCCGGGAGTTCTTC. As protein: CASSLDLTTREFF.

This clonotype was detected ten times or more. The chain carries TRBV29-1 and TRBJ2-5; D might be TRBD2 (6 bases). CDR1 is SQVTM, CDR2 ANQGSEA, per germline. This CDR3 is built from 13 residues. Trimming left V 7 bases short and J 4 bases short, with 16 bases between. In DNA form, the CDR3 reads TGCAGCGCCGGGGACTCCCAAACAGAGACCCAGTACTTC. This codes for CSAGDSQTETQYF.

The CDR3 coding sequence is TGCGCCAGCAGTGAGGTTAGCGGGAGCTTCACAGATACGCAGTATTTT. As protein: CASSEVSGSFTDTQYF. The chain links TRBV10-2 to TRBJ2-3, with 9 positions matching TRBD2. Trimming cost V 2 bases and J 2 bases; bases outside gene matches: 5. Germline lookup yields CDR1 WSHSY and CDR2 SAAADI. CDR3 length: 16 residues.

Turning to this clonotype: One base away lies a much larger clone, so this may be a sequencing read error. The CDR3 carries no conserved terminal phenylalanine or tryptophan, so it likely arises from a read error. The chain joins TRBV7-2 to TRBJ2-1; 7 nucleotides align to TRBD1. With V trimmed by 5 bases and J by 0 bases, 4 bases remained unmatched. Germline V CDR1 and CDR2: SGHTA, FQGNSA. The CDR3 runs 15 residues. The CDR3 spells CASSVRGSSYNEQFS. The CDR3 nucleotides read TGTGCCAGCAGCGTCAGGGGGAGCTCCTACAATGAGCAGTTCTCC.

This chain connects TRBV24-1 to TRBJ2-1; the D is unclear. Germline V gene data show CDR1 as KGHDR and CDR2 as SFDVKD. V lost 0 bases, J lost 7 bases, and 15 bases lay in between. This CDR3 region has 16 residues. CDR3 DNA: TGTGCCACCAGTGATTTGCCGGGTTTACGGGTAAATGAGCAGTTCTTC. Amino acids: CATSDLPGLRVNEQFF.